The next 27 T cell receptor beta chains were all read from a single sample in a study of blood T cell repertoires in COVID-19. Sequencing used immunoSEQ multiplex PCR; TCRdb keeps in-frame clones, though not all of them. The table lists about 250,000 clones, about nine tenths of them singletons, with under 8% in the top ten. Input material: peripheral blood. These receptors were taken from a woman aged 30 to 39 with COVID-19, enrolled during active disease.

The rearrangement links TRBV11-3 to TRBJ1-3, with 9 bases that match TRBD1. V shed 4 bases and J 9 bases; nucleotides not matched to a gene: 13. Germline-derived CDR1 and CDR2 are SGHNT and YENEEA. The CDR3 is 16 amino acids. The CDR3 region has the DNA TGTGCCAGCAGCTCGCTCGTTGGACAGGGGATGGTCACCATATATTTT. It yields the protein CASSSLVGQGMVTIYF.

The V gene is TRBV27, the J gene TRBJ1-1; 7 nucleotides agree with TRBD1. The CDR3 sequence is 16 residues long. The V segment lost 0 bases and the J segment 3 bases; nucleotides outside the gene matches: 7. Germline CDR1 and CDR2: MNHEY and SMNVEV (reference sequence). CDR3 in amino acids: CASSLSRGFVDTEAFF. The CDR3, as DNA: TGTGCCAGCAGTTTATCCAGGGGGTTCGTTGACACTGAAGCTTTCTTT.

The genes are TRBV29-1 and TRBJ2-2; TRBD2 might be the D (6 bases). The germline V gene encodes CDR1 SQVTM and CDR2 ANQGSEA. CDR3 length: 13 amino acids. Trimming took off 6 bases at V and 2 bases at J, with 10 bases between the two ends. Here the CDR3 reads CSVGLVNTGELFF. In DNA form, the CDR3 reads TGCAGCGTGGGACTTGTCAACACCGGGGAGCTGTTTTTT.

The chain combines TRBV24-1 with TRBJ1-1, with unresolved D. The CDR3 extends over 13 amino acids. The germline CDR1 and CDR2 sequences are KGHDR and SFDVKD. Between the trimmed V and J ends, which lost 2 bases and 6 bases, there was a span of 9 bases. The CDR3 reads CATSDYTEAEAFF. In DNA, the CDR3 is TGTGCCACCAGTGATTACACCGAGGCTGAAGCTTTCTTT.

The rearrangement joins TRBV10-3 to TRBJ1-5; a possible D gene is TRBD1 (6 bases). Trimming left V 10 bases short and J 7 bases short, with 20 bases between. The CDR3 length is 14 residues. Germline V gene data show CDR1 as ENHRY and CDR2 as SYGVKD. The CDR3 region is CATTPGGAGQPQHF. CDR3 in DNA: TGTGCCACGACCCCCGGGGGGGCAGGACAGCCCCAGCATTTT.

The chain has TRBV7-6 and TRBJ2-2; TRBD2 aligns across 8 bases. The CDR3 covers 16 residues. V shed 4 bases, J shed 1 base, and the junction held 5 bases outside the gene matches. Germline V gene data show CDR1 as SGHVS and CDR2 as FNYEAQ. CDR3 sequence: CASSSSSGRNTGELFF. The CDR3 region has the DNA TGTGCCAGCAGCTCCTCGAGCGGGAGGAACACCGGGGAGCTGTTTTTT.

The chain employs TRBV2 and TRBJ1-4; D not resolved. Germline CDR1 reads SNHLY; CDR2 reads FYNNEI. CDR3 length: 15 amino acids. Between the trimmed V and J ends, which lost 1 base and 4 bases, there was a span of 10 bases. CDR3 amino acids: CASSEGGRGNEKLFF. CDR3 sequence (DNA): TGTGCCAGCAGTGAAGGAGGGCGGGGTAATGAAAAACTGTTTTTT.

This chain connects TRBV6-5 to TRBJ1-5; 8 positions match TRBD1. The germline V gene has CDR1 MNHEY and CDR2 SVGAGI. The junction had 7 bases not matched to a gene; V was cut back by 6 bases and J by 3 bases. The CDR3 length is 15 residues. CDR3 in DNA: TGTGCCAGCAGCTCGGACAGGGATGCCAATCAGCCCCAGCATTTT. Its translation: CASSSDRDANQPQHF.

The chain carries TRBV6-5 and TRBJ2-5; D unclear. Trimming pared 2 bases from V and 4 bases from J, leaving 11 bases between. The CDR3 has 14 residues. Germline values: CDR1 MNHEY, CDR2 SVGAGI. CDR3 bases: TGTGCCAGCAGTTACGGTTCGGCAGGAGAGACCCAGTACTTC. Its protein product is CASSYGSAGETQYF.

V usage is TRBV7-9 and J usage is TRBJ1-4; 9 nucleotides line up with TRBD1. Germline V gene data show CDR1 as SEHNR and CDR2 as FQNEAQ (reference sequence). The CDR3 spans 14 residues. Losses at the gene ends were 5 bases for V and 5 bases for J; bases not matched to a gene: 3. The CDR3 DNA sequence: TGTGCCAGCAGCGCGGGACAGGGAAATGAAAAACTGTTTTTT. It is translated as CASSAGQGNEKLFF.

The genes are TRBV12-3 or TRBV12-4 and TRBJ2-2, with TRBD2 matching over 7 bases. Trimming took 7 bases from V and 5 from J; bases not matched to a gene: 4. The CDR3 totals 13 residues. The CDR3 is CASNRAGTGELFF. CDR3 nucleotide sequence: TGTGCCAGCAATAGAGCGGGGACCGGGGAGCTGTTTTTT.

This rearrangement joins TRBV7-2 to TRBJ2-1, with D tentatively TRBD1 (5 bases). CDR1 SGHTA and CDR2 FQGNSA come from the germline V gene. The CDR3 has 12 residues. The V and J ends lost 5 bases and 7 bases respectively, with 9 bases between them. The CDR3 region is CASSITGNEQFF. CDR3 nucleotides: TGTGCCAGCAGCATAACAGGTAATGAGCAGTTCTTC.

The V call is TRBV21-1, the J call TRBJ1-5; the D call in the table, TRBD1, was not verified against the DNA. TRBV21-1 is reported as a pseudogene. The CDR3 sequence is 15 residues long. CDR3 sequence reads: CASRPATGGDQPQHF. The CDR3 nucleotides are TGTGCCAGCAGACCGGCCACAGGGGGCGATCAGCCCCAGCATTTT.

The chain couples TRBV19 to TRBJ2-7; D perhaps matches TRBD2 (5 bases). Germline V CDR1 and CDR2: LNHDA, SQIVND (reference sequence). The CDR3 runs 14 residues. V was trimmed by 3 bases and J by 6 bases, leaving 15 bases between them. CDR3 bases: TGTGCCAGTAGTATGTCCGTTCCCCGGGGCGAGCAGTACGTC. This encodes CASSMSVPRGEQYV.

This clone was seen a few times. The chain combines TRBV7-6 with TRBJ1-6; D gene unclear. This CDR3 is built from 14 residues. CDR1 is SGHVS, CDR2 FNYEAQ, per germline. V lost 1 base and J 11 bases, leaving 12 bases between the germline ends. The chain's CDR3 is CASSLGVRGAPLHF. CDR3 DNA sequence: TGTGCCAGCAGCTTAGGTGTACGGGGAGCACCCCTCCACTTT.

This clone was picked up one time. The genes are TRBV6-2 or TRBV6-3 and TRBJ1-1, with no clear D. Between the trimmed V and J ends, which lost 2 bases and 0 bases, there was a span of 4 bases. The CDR3 length is 13 residues. CDR1 and CDR2 from the germline V gene are MNHEY and SVGEGT. For the CDR3, the DNA is TGTGCCAGCAGTTACGAGATGAACACTGAAGCTTTCTTT. It codes for CASSYEMNTEAFF.

The chain uses TRBV20-1 and TRBJ2-1, with TRBD2 matching 11 bases. The CDR3 contains 15 residues. The V gene's germline CDR1 is DFQATT and CDR2 SNEGSKA (reference sequence). The V and J ends lost 3 bases and 4 bases, in that order; junction bases with no gene match: 5. In DNA, the CDR3 is TGCAGTGCTAGTCTCCTAGCGGGGGGTTACAATGAGCAGTTCTTC. Its protein product is CSASLLAGGYNEQFF.

This clone was seen only a few times. The chain links TRBV2 to TRBJ1-2, with 7 positions matching TRBD1. Per the germline V gene, CDR1 is SNHLY and CDR2 is FYNNEI. The V and J ends lost 4 bases and 8 bases, in that order; junction bases with no gene match: 7. The CDR3 extends over 13 amino acids. The CDR3 sequence: CASSATGARGYTF. The DNA of the CDR3 is TGTGCCAGCAGTGCCACAGGGGCTCGCGGCTACACCTTC.

The chain employs TRBV21-1 and TRBJ2-5; the tabulated D call, TRBD2, remains unverified against the DNA. TRBV21-1 is annotated as a pseudogene. The CDR3 runs 15 residues. The chain's CDR3 is CASSRRPQRGETQYF. For the CDR3, the DNA is TGTGCCAGCAGCCGCCGCCCCCAGCGGGGAGAGACCCAGTACTTC.

The chain has TRBV10-3 and TRBJ2-2; no firm D call. The CDR3 contains 12 residues. Trimming cost V 10 bases and J 0 bases, with 6 bases left between them. Germline CDR1 is ENHRY and CDR2 is SYGVKD. Here the CDR3 DNA reads TGTGCCAACTCGGCGAACACCGGGGAGCTGTTTTTT. As protein: CANSANTGELFF.

CDR3 DNA sequence: TGTGCCAGCAGCCGTGGGAGACAGGGGGCTGGAGAGACCCAGTACTTC. This sequence encodes CASSRGRQGAGETQYF. V and J are TRBV11-1 and TRBJ2-5, with 10 nucleotides matching TRBD1. This CDR3 spans 16 amino acids. Looked up from germline, CDR1 is SGHAT and CDR2 is FQDESV (reference sequence). V lost 5 bases and J lost 4; bases outside the gene matches: 10.

J is TRBJ2-3 and V is TRBV15; D remains ambiguous. V was cut by 0 bases and J by 6 bases, with 7 bases left in between. CDR3 length: 13 residues. From germline, CDR1 is LNHNV and CDR2 YYDKDF (reference sequence). The CDR3 sequence: CATSRDLRDTQYF. CDR3 DNA sequence: TGTGCCACCAGCAGAGATTTGCGGGATACGCAGTATTTT.

The table lists this clone with a count of one. J is TRBJ2-2 and V is TRBV19; D possibly corresponds to TRBD1 (6 bases). The germline gives CDR1 LNHDA, CDR2 SQIVND (reference sequence). The CDR3 runs 15 residues. V was pared by 4 bases and J by 3 bases, with 12 bases between. The CDR3 region is CASSKDSPYTGELFF. CDR3 DNA sequence: TGTGCCAGTAGTAAGGACAGCCCGTACACCGGGGAGCTGTTTTTT.

The chain links TRBV5-1 to TRBJ1-3; D is unresolved. Trimming took 0 bases from V and 0 from J, leaving 13 bases between them. CDR3 length: 17 amino acids. Germline CDR1 SGHRS, CDR2 YFSETQ. In DNA, the CDR3 is TGCGCCAGCAGCTTGGGGAACAGTGGCCTCTCTGGAAACACCATATATTTT. Translation gives CASSLGNSGLSGNTIYF. The whole variable domain, remainder taken from reference TRBV5-1 and TRBJ1-3, is KAGVTQTPRYLIKTRGQQVTLSCSPISGHRSVSWYQQTPGQGLQFLFEYFSETQRNKGNFPGRFSGRQFSNSRSEMNVSTLELGDSALYLCASSLGNSGLSGNTIYFGEGSWLTVV.

The chain employs TRBV10-3 and TRBJ2-2; 11 positions agree with TRBD2. Trimming at V came to 6 bases and at J to 4 bases, leaving 10 bases not matched to a gene. The CDR3 covers 17 residues. The germline CDR1 and CDR2 sequences are ENHRY and SYGVKD. The CDR3 DNA follows: TGTGCCATCAGGGCTAGCGGGGGGACAGAATCCACCGGGGAGCTGTTTTTT. Its protein product is CAIRASGGTESTGELFF.

This clone has only one observation. The chain joins TRBV2 to TRBJ2-5, with D perhaps TRBD2 (6 bases). Trimming left V 8 bases short and J 0 bases short, with 16 bases between. Per the germline V gene, CDR1 is SNHLY and CDR2 is FYNNEI. The CDR3 is made up of 15 amino acids. In DNA, the CDR3 is TGTGCCAGCGAAACAGGAGGGGTGTACCAAGAGACCCAGTACTTC. Encoded protein: CASETGGVYQETQYF.

J is TRBJ2-7 and V is TRBV7-2; weak D call: TRBD2 (6 bases). Germline lookup yields CDR1 SGHTA and CDR2 FQGNSA. CDR3 length: 17 residues. V shed 1 base and J shed 0 bases, with 16 bases lying between them. The CDR3 DNA sequence: TGTGCCAGCAGCTTAGTCCCCGGGACTGTAAGCTCCTACGAGCAGTACTTC. Its translation: CASSLVPGTVSSYEQYF.